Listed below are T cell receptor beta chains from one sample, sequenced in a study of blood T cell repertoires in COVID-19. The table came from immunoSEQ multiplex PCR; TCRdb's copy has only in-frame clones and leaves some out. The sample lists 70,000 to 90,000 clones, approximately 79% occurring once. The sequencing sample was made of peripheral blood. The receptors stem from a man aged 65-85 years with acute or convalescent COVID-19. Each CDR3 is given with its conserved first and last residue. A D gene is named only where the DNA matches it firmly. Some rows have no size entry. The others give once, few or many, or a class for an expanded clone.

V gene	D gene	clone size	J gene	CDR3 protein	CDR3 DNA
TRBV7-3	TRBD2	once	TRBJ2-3	CASSRIPGLAGSTDTQYF	TGTGCCAGCAGCCGAATCCCGGGACTAGCGGGGAGCACAGATACGCAGTATTTT
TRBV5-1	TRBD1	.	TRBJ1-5	CASSLGQVGWPQHF	TGCGCCAGCAGCTTAGGACAGGTTGGGTGGCCCCAGCATTTT
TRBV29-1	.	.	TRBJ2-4	CSVAKLAKNIQYF	TGCAGCGTTGCCAAACTAGCCAAAAACATTCAGTACTTC
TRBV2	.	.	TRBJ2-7	CASSDAGLEQYF	TGTGCCAGCAGTGATGCGGGGCTCGAGCAGTACTTC
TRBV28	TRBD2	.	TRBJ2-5	CASSLPGGQETQYF	TGTGCCAGCAGTTTACCGGGGGGTCAAGAGACCCAGTACTTC
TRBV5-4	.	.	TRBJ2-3	CASSFYGGTTDTQYF	TGTGCCAGCAGCTTTTATGGAGGGACCACAGATACGCAGTATTTT
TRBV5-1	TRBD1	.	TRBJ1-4	CASSSNGQGAGEKLFF	TGCGCCAGCAGCTCGAATGGACAGGGGGCTGGTGAAAAACTGTTTTTT
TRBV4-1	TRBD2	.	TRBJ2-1	CASSPLAGGFNEQFF	TGCGCCAGCAGCCCACTAGCGGGGGGTTTCAATGAGCAGTTCTTC
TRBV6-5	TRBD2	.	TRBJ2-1	CASNVDGGVSNEQFF	TGTGCCAGCAATGTTGACGGGGGGGTAAGCAATGAGCAGTTCTTC
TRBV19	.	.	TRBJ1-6	CASKVTGSYNSPLHF	TGTGCCAGTAAGGTAACAGGGTCCTATAATTCACCCCTCCACTTT
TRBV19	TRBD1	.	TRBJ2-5	CASSRRDREGETQYF	TGTGCCAGTAGTAGGCGGGACAGGGAAGGAGAGACCCAGTACTTC
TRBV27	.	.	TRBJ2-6	CASSLLNFGANVLTF	TGTGCCAGCAGTTTATTGAACTTTGGGGCCAACGTCCTGACTTTC
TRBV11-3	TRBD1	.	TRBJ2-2	CASSLGQGAGELFF	TGTGCCAGCAGCCTGGGACAGGGCGCCGGGGAGCTGTTTTTT
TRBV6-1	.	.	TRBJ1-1	CASSEAAPHEAFF	TGTGCCAGCAGTGAAGCGGCACCCCATGAAGCTTTCTTT
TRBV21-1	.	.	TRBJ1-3	CASSKERSSGNTIYF	TGTGCCAGCAGCAAAGAACGCAGCTCTGGAAACACCATATATTTT
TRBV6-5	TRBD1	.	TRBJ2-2	CASSYSTGANTGELFF	TGTGCCAGCAGTTACTCTACAGGGGCTAACACCGGGGAGCTGTTTTTT
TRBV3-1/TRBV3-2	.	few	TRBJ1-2	CASSQAGDNYGYTF	TGTGCCAGCAGCCAAGCGGGAGACAACTATGGCTACACCTTC
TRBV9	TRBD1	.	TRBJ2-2	CASSPQGALGGELFF	TGTGCCAGCAGCCCACAGGGGGCGTTAGGCGGGGAGCTGTTTTTT
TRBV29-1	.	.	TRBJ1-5	CSETDGSNQPQHF	TGCAGCGAGACTGACGGAAGCAATCAGCCCCAGCATTTT
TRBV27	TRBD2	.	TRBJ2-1	CASSFPGTSGVNNEQFF	TGTGCCAGCAGTTTCCCTGGGACTAGCGGGGTGAACAATGAGCAGTTCTTC
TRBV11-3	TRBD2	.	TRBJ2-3	CASSTGLAGSDTQYF	TGTGCCAGCAGCACAGGACTAGCGGGGTCAGATACGCAGTATTTT
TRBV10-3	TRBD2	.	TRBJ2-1	CAISESIGTSIDEQFF	TGTGCCATCAGTGAGTCGATTGGGACTAGTATAGATGAGCAGTTCTTC
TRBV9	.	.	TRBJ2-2	CASSVSSGSTGELFF	TGTGCCAGCAGCGTCTCCTCGGGAAGTACCGGGGAGCTGTTTTTT
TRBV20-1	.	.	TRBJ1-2	CSASAGDGYTF	TGCAGTGCTAGTGCAGGGGATGGCTACACCTTC
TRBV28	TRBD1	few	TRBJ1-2	CASSDRGYGYTF	TGTGCCAGCAGTGACAGGGGCTATGGCTACACCTTC
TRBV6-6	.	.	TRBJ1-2	CASSYHGGVHFGYTF	TGTGCCAGCAGTTACCACGGGGGGGTTCACTTTGGCTACACCTTC
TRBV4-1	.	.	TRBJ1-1	CASSQQPGLLMKTEAFF	TGCGCCAGCAGCCAACAACCGGGACTCCTAATGAAGACTGAAGCTTTCTTT
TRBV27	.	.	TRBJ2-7	CASSFRDTSYEQYF	TGTGCCAGCAGTTTCCGGGACACCTCCTACGAGCAGTACTTC
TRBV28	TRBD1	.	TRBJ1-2	CASSKPGQGNYGYTF	TGTGCCAGCAGTAAGCCGGGACAGGGGAACTATGGCTACACCTTC
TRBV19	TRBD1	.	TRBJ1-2	CASSILTGSGYTF	TGTGCCAGTAGTATATTGACAGGGTCTGGCTACACCTTC
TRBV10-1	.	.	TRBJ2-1	CASSGPLAEQFF	TGCGCCAGCAGCGGCCCCCTAGCGGAGCAGTTCTTC
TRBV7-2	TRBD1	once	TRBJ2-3	CASKLRGLTDTQYF	TGTGCCAGCAAGCTTAGGGGGCTCACAGATACGCAGTATTTT
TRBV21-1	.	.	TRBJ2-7	CAEYLMEYEQYF	TGTGCCGAGTACCTTATGGAGTACGAGCAGTACTTC
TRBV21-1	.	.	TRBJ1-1	CASSKEGGIEAFF	TGTGCCAGCAGCAAAGAGGGAGGGATTGAAGCTTTCTTT
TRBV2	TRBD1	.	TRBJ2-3	CASSEGGTGWADTQYF	TGTGCCAGCAGTGAAGGGGGGACAGGGTGGGCAGATACGCAGTATTTT
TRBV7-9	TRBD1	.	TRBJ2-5	CASSLGQGAQETQYF	TGTGCCAGCAGCTTAGGACAGGGGGCCCAAGAGACCCAGTACTTC
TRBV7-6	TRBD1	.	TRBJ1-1	CASSDSGTGKTEAFF	TGTGCCAGCAGCGACTCCGGGACAGGGAAGACTGAAGCTTTCTTT
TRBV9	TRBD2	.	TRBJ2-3	CASSVGAGLTDTQYF	TGTGCCAGCAGCGTAGGAGCGGGGCTCACAGATACGCAGTATTTT
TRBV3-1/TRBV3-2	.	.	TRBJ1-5	CASSQDSRGGPQHF	TGTGCCAGCAGCCAAGATTCGCGTGGAGGGCCCCAGCATTTT
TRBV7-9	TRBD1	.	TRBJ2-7	CASSLVTTGEDEQYF	TGTGCCAGCAGCTTAGTCACGACAGGGGAAGACGAGCAGTACTTC
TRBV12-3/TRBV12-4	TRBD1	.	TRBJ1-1	CASSWTGVEAFF	TGTGCCAGCAGTTGGACAGGGGTTGAAGCTTTCTTT
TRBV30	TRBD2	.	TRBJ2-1	CAWSLAGGPGNEQFF	TGTGCCTGGAGTCTAGCGGGGGGGCCGGGGAATGAGCAGTTCTTC
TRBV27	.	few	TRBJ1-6	CASSLSGAWAVNSPLHF	TGTGCCAGCAGTTTATCGGGAGCTTGGGCAGTGAATTCACCCCTCCACTTT
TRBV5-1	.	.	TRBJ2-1	CASSPYYNEQFF	TGCGCCAGCAGCCCCTACTACAATGAGCAGTTCTTC
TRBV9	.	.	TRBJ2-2	CASSPRQSTGELFF	TGTGCCAGCAGCCCCCGACAGTCTACCGGGGAGCTGTTTTTT
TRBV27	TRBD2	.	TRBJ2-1	CASSSAGGTVNEQFF	TGTGCCAGCAGTTCTGCCGGGGGGACCGTCAATGAGCAGTTCTTC
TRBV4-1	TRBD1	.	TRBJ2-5	CASSRLPTGKVGETQYF	TGCGCCAGCAGCCGCCTTCCGACAGGGAAGGTAGGAGAGACCCAGTACTTC
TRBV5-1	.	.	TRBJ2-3	CANSLAGIADTQYF	TGCGCCAACAGCTTGGCAGGGATTGCAGATACGCAGTATTTT
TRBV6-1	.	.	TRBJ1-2	CASSDEGVVANYGYTF	TGTGCCAGCAGTGATGAGGGGGTTGTCGCTAACTATGGCTACACCTTC
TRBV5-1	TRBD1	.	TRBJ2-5	CASSSTGTGVEETQYF	TGCGCCAGCAGCTCCACAGGGACAGGGGTGGAGGAGACCCAGTACTTC
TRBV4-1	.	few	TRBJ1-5	CASSLDRGTYNQPQHF	TGCGCCAGCAGCCTAGATCGCGGGACTTATAATCAGCCCCAGCATTTT
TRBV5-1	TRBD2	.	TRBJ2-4	CASRKDGRGEGIQYF	TGCGCCAGCAGAAAAGATGGCCGGGGGGAGGGCATTCAGTACTTC
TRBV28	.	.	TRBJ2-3	CASSPDYSTDTQYF	TGTGCCAGCAGTCCGGACTACAGCACAGATACGCAGTATTTT
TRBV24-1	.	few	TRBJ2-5	CATGHRETQYF	TGTGCCACAGGACATCGCGAGACCCAGTACTTC
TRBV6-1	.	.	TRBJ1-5	CASSEASLGNQPQHF	TGTGCCAGCAGTGAAGCCTCACTTGGCAATCAGCCCCAGCATTTT
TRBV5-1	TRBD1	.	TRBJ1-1	CASSKQGAFNTEAFF	TGCGCCAGCAGTAAGCAGGGGGCGTTTAACACTGAAGCTTTCTTT
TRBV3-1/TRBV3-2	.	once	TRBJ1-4	CASSQDWQGEKLFF	TGTGCCAGCAGCCAAGATTGGCAGGGAGAAAAACTGTTTTTT